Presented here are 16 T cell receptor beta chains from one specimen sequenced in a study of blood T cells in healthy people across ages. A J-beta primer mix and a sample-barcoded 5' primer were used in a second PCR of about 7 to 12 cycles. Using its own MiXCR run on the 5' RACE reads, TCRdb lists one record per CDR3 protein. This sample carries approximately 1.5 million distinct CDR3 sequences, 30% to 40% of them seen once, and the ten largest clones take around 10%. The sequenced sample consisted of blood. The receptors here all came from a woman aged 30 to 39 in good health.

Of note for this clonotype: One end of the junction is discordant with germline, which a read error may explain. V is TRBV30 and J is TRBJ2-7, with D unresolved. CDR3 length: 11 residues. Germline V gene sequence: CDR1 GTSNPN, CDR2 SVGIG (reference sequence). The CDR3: CAWSRRYGQYF. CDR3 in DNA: TGTGCCTGGAGTAGGCGTTACGGGCAGTACTTC.

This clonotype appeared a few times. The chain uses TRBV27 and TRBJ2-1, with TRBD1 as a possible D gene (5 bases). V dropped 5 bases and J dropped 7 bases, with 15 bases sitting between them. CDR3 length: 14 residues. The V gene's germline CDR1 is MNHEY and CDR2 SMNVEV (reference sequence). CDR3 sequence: CASSLGPPGNEQFF. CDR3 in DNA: TGTGCCAGCAGTCTGGGGCCCCCTGGGAATGAGCAGTTCTTC.

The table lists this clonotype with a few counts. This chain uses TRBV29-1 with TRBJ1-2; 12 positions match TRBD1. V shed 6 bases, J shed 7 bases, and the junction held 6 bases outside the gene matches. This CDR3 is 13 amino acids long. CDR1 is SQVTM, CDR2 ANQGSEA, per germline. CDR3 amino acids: CSVLGGQGAGYTF. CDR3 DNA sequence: TGCAGCGTCCTTGGGGGACAGGGGGCTGGCTACACCTTC.

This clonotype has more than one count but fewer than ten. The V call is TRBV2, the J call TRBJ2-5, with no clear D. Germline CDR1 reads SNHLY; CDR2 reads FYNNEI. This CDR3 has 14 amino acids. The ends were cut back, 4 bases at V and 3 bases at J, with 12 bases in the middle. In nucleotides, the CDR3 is TGTGCCAGCAGTGCCGTAGGTGAGGAAGAGACCCAGTACTTC. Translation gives CASSAVGEEETQYF.

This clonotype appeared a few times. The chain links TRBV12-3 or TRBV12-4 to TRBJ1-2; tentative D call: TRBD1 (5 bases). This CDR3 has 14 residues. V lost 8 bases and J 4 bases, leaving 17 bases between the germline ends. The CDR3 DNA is TGTGCCAGCCAACCTCAGACAGACATCTATGGCTACACCTTC. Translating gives CASQPQTDIYGYTF.

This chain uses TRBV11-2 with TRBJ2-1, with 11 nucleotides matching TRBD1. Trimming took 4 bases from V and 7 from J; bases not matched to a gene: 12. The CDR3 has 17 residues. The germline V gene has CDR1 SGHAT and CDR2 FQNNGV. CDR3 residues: CASSSTIPGQGGNEQFF. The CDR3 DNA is TGTGCCAGCAGCTCCACGATTCCGGGACAGGGGGGGAATGAGCAGTTCTTC. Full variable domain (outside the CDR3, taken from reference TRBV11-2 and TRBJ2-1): EAGVAQSPRYKIIEKRQSVAFWCNPISGHATLYWYQQILGQGPKLLIQFQNNGVVDDSQLPKDRFSAERLKGVDSTLKIQPAKLEDSAVYLCASSSTIPGQGGNEQFFGPGTRLTVL.

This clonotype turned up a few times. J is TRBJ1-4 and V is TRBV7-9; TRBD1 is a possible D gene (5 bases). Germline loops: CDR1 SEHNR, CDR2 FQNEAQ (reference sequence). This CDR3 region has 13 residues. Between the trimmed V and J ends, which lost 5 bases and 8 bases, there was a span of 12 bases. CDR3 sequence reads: CASSRQGLEKLFF. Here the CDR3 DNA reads TGTGCCAGCAGCCGCCAGGGATTGGAAAAACTGTTTTTT. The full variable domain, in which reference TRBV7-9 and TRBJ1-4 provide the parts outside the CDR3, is DTGVSQNPRHKITKRGQNVTFRCDPISEHNRLYWYRQTLGQGPEFLTYFQNEAQLEKSRLLSDRFSAERPKGSFSTLEIQRTEQGDSAMYLCASSRQGLEKLFFGSGTQLSVL.

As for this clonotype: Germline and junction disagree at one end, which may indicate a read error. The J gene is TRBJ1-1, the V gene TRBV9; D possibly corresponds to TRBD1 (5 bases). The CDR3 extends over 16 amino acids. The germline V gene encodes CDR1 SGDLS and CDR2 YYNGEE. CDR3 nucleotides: TGTGCCAGCGGCGTAGGGGCAGGACCCTTAAACACTGAAGCTTTCTTT. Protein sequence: CASGVGAGPLNTEAFF.

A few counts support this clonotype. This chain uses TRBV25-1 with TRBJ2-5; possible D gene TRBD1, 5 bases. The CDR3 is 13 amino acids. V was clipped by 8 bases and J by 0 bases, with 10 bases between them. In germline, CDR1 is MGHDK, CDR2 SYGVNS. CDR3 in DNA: TGTGCCAGCTATGACAGACACCAAGAGACCCAGTACTTC. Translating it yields CASYDRHQETQYF.

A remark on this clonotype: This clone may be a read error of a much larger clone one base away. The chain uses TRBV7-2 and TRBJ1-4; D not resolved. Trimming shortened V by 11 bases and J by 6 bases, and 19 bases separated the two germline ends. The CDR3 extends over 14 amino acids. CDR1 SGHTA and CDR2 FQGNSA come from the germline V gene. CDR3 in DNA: TGTGCCGGCACCACTGGAGGGCACGATGAAAAACTGTTTTTT. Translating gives CAGTTGGHDEKLFF.

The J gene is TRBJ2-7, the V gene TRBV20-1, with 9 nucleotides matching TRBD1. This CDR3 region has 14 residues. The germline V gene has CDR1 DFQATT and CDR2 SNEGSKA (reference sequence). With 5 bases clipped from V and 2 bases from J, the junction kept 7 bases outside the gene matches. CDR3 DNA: TGCAGTGCTCCACCGGGACAGGGTCCCTACGAGCAGTACTTC. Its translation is CSAPPGQGPYEQYF.

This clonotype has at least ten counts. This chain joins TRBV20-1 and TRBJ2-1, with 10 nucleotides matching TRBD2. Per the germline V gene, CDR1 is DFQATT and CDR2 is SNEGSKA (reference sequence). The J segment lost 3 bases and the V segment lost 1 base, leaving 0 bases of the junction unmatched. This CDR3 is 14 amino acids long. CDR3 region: CSARGLAGYNEQFF. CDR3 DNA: TGCAGTGCTAGAGGACTAGCGGGCTACAATGAGCAGTTCTTC.

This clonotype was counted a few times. The CDR3 DNA is TGTGCCATCAGTGGGACAGCGAGGGGCAGGGAGACCCAGTACTTC. Its translation is CAISGTARGRETQYF. This chain connects TRBV10-3 to TRBJ2-7, with a tentative D call TRBD1 (6 bases). The J call may be mistaken, given a closer DNA end match to TRBJ2-5. This CDR3 is built from 15 residues. Germline V gene data show CDR1 as ENHRY and CDR2 as SYGVKD.

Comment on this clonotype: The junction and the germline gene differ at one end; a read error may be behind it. The CDR3 DNA follows: TGTGCCAGCAGCGTAGTTGGCAATAAGCAGTTCTTC. Amino acids: CASSVVGNKQFF. J is TRBJ2-1 and V is TRBV9; no clear D gene. Germline V gene lookup returns CDR1 SGDLS and CDR2 YYNGEE. The length of the CDR3 is 12 residues.

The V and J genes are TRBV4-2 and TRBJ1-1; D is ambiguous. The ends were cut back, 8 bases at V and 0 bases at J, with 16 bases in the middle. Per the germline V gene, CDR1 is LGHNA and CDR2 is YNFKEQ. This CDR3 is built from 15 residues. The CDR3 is CASRPFPGVNTEAFF. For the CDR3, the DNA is TGTGCCAGCCGGCCCTTTCCTGGAGTGAACACTGAAGCTTTCTTT.

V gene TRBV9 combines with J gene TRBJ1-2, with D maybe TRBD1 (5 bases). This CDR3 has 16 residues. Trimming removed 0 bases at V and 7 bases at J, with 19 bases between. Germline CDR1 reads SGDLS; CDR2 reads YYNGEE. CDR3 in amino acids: CASSVAAMGREGGYTF. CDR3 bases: TGTGCCAGCAGCGTAGCAGCTATGGGGCGGGAAGGTGGCTACACCTTC.